This T cell receptor beta chain originates from a study of T cell repertoires in cytomegalovirus infection. Study overall: Through public TCR beta signatures, both CMV infection and matching HLA type were indicated.

This clonotype has more than one count but fewer than ten. Its antigen is as yet unknown. TCRdb reanalysed the reads using MiXCR and keeps one entry per CDR3 protein. The sample holds 740,000 or so distinct CDR3 sequences, roughly 36% seen once. Findings of the study overall: Pooled public TCR beta family frequency picked out CMV carriers with the relevant HLA. CMV-specific HLA-C-restricted TCR beta clonotypes dominated the ex vivo response.

Per germline, CDR1 LGHDT and CDR2 YNNKEL (reference sequence). This CDR3 has 14 residues. With 3 bases removed from V and 0 bases from J, the gap between germline ends came to 7 bases. The sequenced sample was PBMCs. The genes are TRBV3-1 and TRBJ2-3; D gene ambiguous. The origin of this receptor is a human donor in good health (CMV status not recorded). Some clones in this sample may be carry-over from other donors' samples. The CDR3 sequence: CASSHLGSTDTQYF. The CDR3 bases are TGTGCCAGCAGCCATCTTGGGAGCACAGATACGCAGTATTTT.